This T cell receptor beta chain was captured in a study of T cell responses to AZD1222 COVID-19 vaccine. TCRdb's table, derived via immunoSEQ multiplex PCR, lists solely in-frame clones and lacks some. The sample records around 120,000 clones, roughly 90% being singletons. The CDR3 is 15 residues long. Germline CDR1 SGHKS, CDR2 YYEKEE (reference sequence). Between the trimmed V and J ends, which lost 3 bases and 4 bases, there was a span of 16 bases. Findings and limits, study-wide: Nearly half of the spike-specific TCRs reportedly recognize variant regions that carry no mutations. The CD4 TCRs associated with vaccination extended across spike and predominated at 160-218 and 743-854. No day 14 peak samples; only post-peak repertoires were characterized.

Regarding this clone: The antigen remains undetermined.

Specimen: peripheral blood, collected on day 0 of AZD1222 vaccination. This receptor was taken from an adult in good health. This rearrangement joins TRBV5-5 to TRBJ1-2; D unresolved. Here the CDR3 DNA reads TGTGCCAGCAGCTCCGCCGGGGTGAAACGCTATGGCTACACCTTC. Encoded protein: CASSSAGVKRYGYTF.